The present TCR beta chain was sequenced within a study of cytomegalovirus exposure and HLA in healthy donors. This clone was seen a handful of times. Its antigen remains unknown. This CDR3 comprises 17 residues. CDR1 MNHEY and CDR2 SMNVEV come from the germline V gene (reference sequence). With 4 bases removed from V and 1 base from J, the gap between germline ends came to 14 bases. Findings of the study overall: In vitro, three CMV-associated chains proved specific for CMV antigens. The authors enumerated 150 to 200 TCR beta chains as linked to cytomegalovirus.

The repertoire was sequenced with immunoSEQ multiplex PCR; TCRdb's copy has only in-frame clones and lacks some. The data show some 99,000 clones, around nine tenths seen once. This clonotype was obtained from a woman aged 18-29 years in good health and CMV-seronegative. Specimen: PBMCs. V and J are TRBV27 and TRBJ1-6; maybe TRBD1 (5 bases). CDR3: CASSSPSGASYNSPLHF. The CDR3 bases are TGTGCCAGCAGTTCCCCCAGCGGGGCGTCCTATAATTCACCCCTCCACTTT.